Sequencing of this T cell receptor beta chain was carried out in a study of regulatory T cells in long-lasting Graves disease. Study-wide results and limits: Comparison showed that persistent patients shared more public clonotypes (about 2,700) than new patients (approximately 870).

CDR3-region Arm-PCR and iRepertoire HTBI primers produced the TCR beta libraries. In the authors' methods: Sequenced samples collectively carried around 60 TRBV and around 15 TRBJ segments. TCRdb called the multiplex PCR reads again in MiXCR, with one record for every CDR3 protein. For this entry, the V and J calls and clone size follow TCRdb and not the study's own pipeline. The sample holds a few hundred thousand distinct CDR3 sequences, around 22% seen once. On this clonotype itself: Antigen unknown.

The time point: persistent/refractory GD, antithyroid drugs over 5 years with positive TRAb. PBMC RNA served as the TCR library source. This clonotype originated in a female donor with Graves disease. The specimen comprised peripheral blood mononuclear cells (PBMCs), sampled when the disease was refractory, from a patient treated with antithyroid drugs.

CDR3 nucleotide sequence: TGTGCCAGCAGCTTAGATGGGGATCTCTATGGCTACACCTTC. Amino acid sequence: CASSLDGDLYGYTF. The chain employs TRBV7-9 and TRBJ1-2; D is unclear. CDR1 and CDR2 from the germline V gene are SEHNR and FQNEAQ (reference sequence). CDR3 size: 14 residues. V lost 1 base, J lost 4 bases, and 10 bases lay in between.